The clone carrying this T cell receptor beta chain was seen only a few times. Antigen specificity is unknown. The data were obtained in a study of OX40 agonist ivuxolimab in advanced cancers. Study-wide context: Antecedent anti-PD-1, anti-PD-L1 or anti-CTLA-4 therapy was permissible, with roughly 40% having received some. Regarding the study as a whole: The expanded peripheral T cells' antigen specificity was not determined.

Germline CDR1 is LNHDA and CDR2 is SQIVND (reference sequence). The V gene lost 10 bases and the J gene lost 4 bases, with 15 bases spanning the gap. This CDR3 has 13 amino acids. Clones were read by immunoSEQ multiplex PCR, and TCRdb kept only the in-frame ones, dropping some. This table has approximately 46,000 clones, 75% to 80% appearing once. Sequencing used CD4+ or CD8+ T cells sorted from blood, obtained in a trial of the OX40 agonist ivuxolimab. This sequence joins TRBV19 and TRBJ2-3; D may be TRBD2 (6 bases). The source is an adult with an advanced solid tumor such as melanoma, head and neck, liver or kidney cancer. The CDR3, as DNA: TGTGCCACTACTAGCAGACCCGCAGATACGCAGTATTTT. It specifies CATTSRPADTQYF.